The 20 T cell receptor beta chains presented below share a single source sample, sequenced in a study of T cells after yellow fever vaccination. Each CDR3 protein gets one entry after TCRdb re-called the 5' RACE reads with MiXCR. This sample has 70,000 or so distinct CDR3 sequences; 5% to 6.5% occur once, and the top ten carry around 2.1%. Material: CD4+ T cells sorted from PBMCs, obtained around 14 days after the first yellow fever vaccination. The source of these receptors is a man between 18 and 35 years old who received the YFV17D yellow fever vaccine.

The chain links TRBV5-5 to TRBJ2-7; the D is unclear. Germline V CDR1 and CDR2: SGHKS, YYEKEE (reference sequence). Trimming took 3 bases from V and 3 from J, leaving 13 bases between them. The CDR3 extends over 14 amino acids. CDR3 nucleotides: TGTGCCAGCAGCTCCGGGCCCGCTGTCTACGAGCAGTACTTC. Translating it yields CASSSGPAVYEQYF.

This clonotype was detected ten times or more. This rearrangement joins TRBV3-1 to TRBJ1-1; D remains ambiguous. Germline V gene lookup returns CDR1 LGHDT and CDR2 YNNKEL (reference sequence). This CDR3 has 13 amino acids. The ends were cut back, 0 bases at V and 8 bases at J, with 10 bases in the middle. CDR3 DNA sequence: TGTGCCAGCAGCCAAGATCTCACGCAAGAAGCTTTCTTT. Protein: CASSQDLTQEAFF. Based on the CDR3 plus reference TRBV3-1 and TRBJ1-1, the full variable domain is DTAVSQTPKYLVTQMGNDKSIKCEQNLGHDTMYWYKQDSKKFLKIMFSYNNKELIINETVPNRFSPKSPDKAHLNLHINSLELGDSAVYFCASSQDLTQEAFFGQGTRLTVV.

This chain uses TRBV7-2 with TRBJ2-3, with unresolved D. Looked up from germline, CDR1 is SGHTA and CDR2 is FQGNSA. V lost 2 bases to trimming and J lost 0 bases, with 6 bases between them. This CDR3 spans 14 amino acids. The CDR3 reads CASSLRYSTDTQYF. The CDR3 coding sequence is TGTGCCAGCAGCTTACGGTACAGCACAGATACGCAGTATTTT.

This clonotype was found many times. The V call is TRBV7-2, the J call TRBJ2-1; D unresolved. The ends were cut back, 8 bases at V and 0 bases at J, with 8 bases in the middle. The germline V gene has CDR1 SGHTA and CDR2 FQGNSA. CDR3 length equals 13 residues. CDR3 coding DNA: TGTGCCAGCCTCAAGAACTCCTACAATGAGCAGTTCTTC. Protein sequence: CASLKNSYNEQFF.

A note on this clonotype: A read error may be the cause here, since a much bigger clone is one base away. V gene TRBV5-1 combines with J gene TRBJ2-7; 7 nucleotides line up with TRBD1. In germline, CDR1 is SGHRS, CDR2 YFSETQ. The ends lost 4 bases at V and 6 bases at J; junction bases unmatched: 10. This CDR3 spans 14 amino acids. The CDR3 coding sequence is TGCGCCAGCAGCGTTGGACAGGAGATCGGCGAGCAGTACTTC. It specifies CASSVGQEIGEQYF.

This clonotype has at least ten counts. The CDR3 coding sequence is TGCGCCAGCAGCCAAGATGGGAGGAGGGACACCGGGGAGCTGTTTTTT. Residues: CASSQDGRRDTGELFF. The chain combines TRBV4-3 with TRBJ2-2; D is perhaps TRBD2 (6 bases). The CDR3 runs to 16 residues. The V end was cut by 0 bases, the J end by 3 bases, with 11 bases between. In germline, CDR1 is LGHNA, CDR2 YSLEER.

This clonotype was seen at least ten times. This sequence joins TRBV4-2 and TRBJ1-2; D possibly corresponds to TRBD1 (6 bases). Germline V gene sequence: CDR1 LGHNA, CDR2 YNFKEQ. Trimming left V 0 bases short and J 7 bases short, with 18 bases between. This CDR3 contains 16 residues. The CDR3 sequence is CASSQDFGQGRLGYTF. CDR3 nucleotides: TGTGCCAGCAGCCAAGATTTCGGTCAGGGGAGACTTGGCTACACCTTC.

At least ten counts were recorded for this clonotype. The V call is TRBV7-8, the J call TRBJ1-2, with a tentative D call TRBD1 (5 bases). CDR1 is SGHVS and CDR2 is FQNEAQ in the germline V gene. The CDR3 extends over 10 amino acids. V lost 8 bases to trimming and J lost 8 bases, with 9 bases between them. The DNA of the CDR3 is TGTGCCAGCGGGGCGAGAGGCTACACCTTC. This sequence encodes CASGARGYTF.

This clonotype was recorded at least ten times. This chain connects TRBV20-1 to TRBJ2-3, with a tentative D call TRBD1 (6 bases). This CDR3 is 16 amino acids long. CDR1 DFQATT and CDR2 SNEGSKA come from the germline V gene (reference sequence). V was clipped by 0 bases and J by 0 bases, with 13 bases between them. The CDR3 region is CSARDRRQGSTDTQYF. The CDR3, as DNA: TGCAGTGCTAGAGATCGTCGGCAGGGGAGCACAGATACGCAGTATTTT.

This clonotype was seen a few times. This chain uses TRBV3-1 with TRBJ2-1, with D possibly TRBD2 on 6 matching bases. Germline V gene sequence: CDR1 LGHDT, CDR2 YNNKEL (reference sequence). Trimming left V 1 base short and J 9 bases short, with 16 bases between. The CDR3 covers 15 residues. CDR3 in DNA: TGTGCCAGCAGCCAAGCGGGGAGGCTATCTTTTGAGCAGTTCTTC. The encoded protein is CASSQAGRLSFEQFF.

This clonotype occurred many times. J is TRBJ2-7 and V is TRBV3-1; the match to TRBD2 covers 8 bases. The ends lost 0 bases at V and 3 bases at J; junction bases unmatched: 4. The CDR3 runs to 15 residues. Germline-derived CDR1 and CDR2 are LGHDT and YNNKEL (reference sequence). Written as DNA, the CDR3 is TGTGCCAGCAGCCAAGATCCCGGGACTAGCTACGAGCAGTACTTC. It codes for CASSQDPGTSYEQYF.

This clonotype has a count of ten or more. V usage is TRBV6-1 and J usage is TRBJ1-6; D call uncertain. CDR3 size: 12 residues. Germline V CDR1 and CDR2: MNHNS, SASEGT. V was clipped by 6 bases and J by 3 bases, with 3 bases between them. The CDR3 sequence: CASRNYNSPLHF. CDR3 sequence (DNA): TGTGCCAGCAGGAACTATAATTCACCCCTCCACTTT.

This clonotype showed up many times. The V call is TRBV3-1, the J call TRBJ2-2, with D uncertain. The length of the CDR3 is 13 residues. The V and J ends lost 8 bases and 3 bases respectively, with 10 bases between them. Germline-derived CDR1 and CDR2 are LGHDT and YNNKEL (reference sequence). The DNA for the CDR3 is TGTGCCAGCTCCCGGAGTGACACCGGGGAGCTGTTTTTT. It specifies CASSRSDTGELFF.

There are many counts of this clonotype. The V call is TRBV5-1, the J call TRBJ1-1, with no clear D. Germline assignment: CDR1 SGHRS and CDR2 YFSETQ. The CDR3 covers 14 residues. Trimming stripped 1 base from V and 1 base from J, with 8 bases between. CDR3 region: CASSLSGRNTEAFF. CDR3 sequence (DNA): TGCGCCAGCAGCTTGAGTGGCAGGAACACTGAAGCTTTCTTT. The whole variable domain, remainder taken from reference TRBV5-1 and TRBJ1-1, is KAGVTQTPRYLIKTRGQQVTLSCSPISGHRSVSWYQQTPGQGLQFLFEYFSETQRNKGNFPGRFSGRQFSNSRSEMNVSTLELGDSALYLCASSLSGRNTEAFFGQGTRLTVV.

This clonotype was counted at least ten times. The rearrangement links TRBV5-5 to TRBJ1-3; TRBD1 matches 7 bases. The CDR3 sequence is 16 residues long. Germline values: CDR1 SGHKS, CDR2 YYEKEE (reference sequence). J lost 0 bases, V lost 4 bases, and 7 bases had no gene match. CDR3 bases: TGTGCCAGCAGCGACTACAGGGGCCGCTCTGGAAACACCATATATTTT. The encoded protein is CASSDYRGRSGNTIYF.

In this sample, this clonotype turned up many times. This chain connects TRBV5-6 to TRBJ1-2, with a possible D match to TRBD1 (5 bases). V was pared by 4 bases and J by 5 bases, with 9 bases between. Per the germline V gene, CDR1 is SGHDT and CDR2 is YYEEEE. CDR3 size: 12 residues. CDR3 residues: CASSIGAYGYTF. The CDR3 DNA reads TGTGCCAGCAGCATTGGGGCGTATGGCTACACCTTC.

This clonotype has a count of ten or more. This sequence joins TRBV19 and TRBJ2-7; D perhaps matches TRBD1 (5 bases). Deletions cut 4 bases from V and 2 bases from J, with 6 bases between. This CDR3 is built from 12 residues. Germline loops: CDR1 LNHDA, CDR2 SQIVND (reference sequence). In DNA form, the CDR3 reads TGTGCCAGTAGTAAGGGGACCTACGAGCAGTACTTC. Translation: CASSKGTYEQYF. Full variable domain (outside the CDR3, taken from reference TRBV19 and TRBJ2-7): DGGITQSPKYLFRKEGQNVTLSCEQNLNHDAMYWYRQDPGQGLRLIYYSQIVNDFQKGDIAEGYSVSREKKESFPLTVTSAQKNPTAFYLCASSKGTYEQYFGPGTRLTVT.

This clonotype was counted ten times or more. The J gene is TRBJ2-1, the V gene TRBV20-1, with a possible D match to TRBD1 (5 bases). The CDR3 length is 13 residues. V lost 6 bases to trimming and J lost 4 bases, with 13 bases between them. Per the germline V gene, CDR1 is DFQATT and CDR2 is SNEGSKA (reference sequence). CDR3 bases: TGCAGTGCCCTCCTTCAGGGATACAATGAGCAGTTCTTC. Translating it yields CSALLQGYNEQFF.

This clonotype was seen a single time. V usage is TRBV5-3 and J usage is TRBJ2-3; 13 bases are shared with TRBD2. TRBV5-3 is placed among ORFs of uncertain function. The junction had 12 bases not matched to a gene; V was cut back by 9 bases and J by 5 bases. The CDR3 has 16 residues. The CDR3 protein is CAMSRRLAGGLDTQYF. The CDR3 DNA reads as TGTGCCATGAGCCGCCGACTAGCGGGGGGCTTAGATACGCAGTATTTT.

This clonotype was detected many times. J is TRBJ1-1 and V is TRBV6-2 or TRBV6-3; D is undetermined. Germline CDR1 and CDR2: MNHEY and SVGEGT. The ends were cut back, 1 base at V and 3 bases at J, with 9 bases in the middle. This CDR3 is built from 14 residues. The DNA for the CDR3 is TGTGCCAGCAGTTACTGGATTTCGGACACTGAAGCTTTCTTT. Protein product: CASSYWISDTEAFF.